The 32 T cell receptor beta chains below all came from one sample that was sequenced in a study of T cell changes during pregnancy in multiple sclerosis. The table came from immunoSEQ multiplex PCR; TCRdb's copy has only in-frame clones and leaves some out. The repertoire holds 40,000 to 60,000 clones, with around 94% as singletons. Sample: CD4+ T cells from peripheral blood mononuclear cells, taken in the third trimester of pregnancy. All receptors derive from a female donor with multiple sclerosis, enrolled in a pregnancy study.

As DNA, the CDR3 is TGTGCCAGCTCCCACGCACAGGCTGATTATGGCTACACCTTC. Its translation: CASSHAQADYGYTF. V gene TRBV18 combines with J gene TRBJ1-2; tentatively, D is TRBD1 (5 bases). V was trimmed by 6 bases and J by 5 bases, leaving 16 bases between them. The CDR3 is 14 amino acids. Per the germline V gene, CDR1 is KGHSH and CDR2 is LQKENI.

The rearrangement joins TRBV19 to TRBJ2-3, with 13 bases aligning to TRBD2. The CDR3 is made up of 16 amino acids. Germline V gives CDR1 LNHDA, CDR2 SQIVND (reference sequence). With 5 bases clipped from V and 2 bases from J, the junction kept 4 bases outside the gene matches. In DNA, the CDR3 is TGTGCCAGTAGTCCGGGACTAGCGGGGCACACAGATACGCAGTATTTT. Translation: CASSPGLAGHTDTQYF. The variable domain in full, with the rest retrieved from reference TRBV19 and TRBJ2-3, is DGGITQSPKYLFRKEGQNVTLSCEQNLNHDAMYWYRQDPGQGLRLIYYSQIVNDFQKGDIAEGYSVSREKKESFPLTVTSAQKNPTAFYLCASSPGLAGHTDTQYFGPGTRLTVL.

The genes are TRBV7-2 and TRBJ1-2; 7 nucleotides align to TRBD1. J was trimmed by 3 bases and V by 2 bases; bases with no gene match: 0. CDR3 length: 13 amino acids. Germline V CDR1 and CDR2: SGHTA, FQGNSA. The CDR3 region is CASSLTGDYGYTF. In DNA, the CDR3 is TGTGCCAGCAGCTTAACAGGGGACTATGGCTACACCTTC.

The CDR3 DNA reads TGCGCCAGCAGCCATCGCAAGACAGGGGAGCCAGAGACCCAGTACTTC. As protein: CASSHRKTGEPETQYF. V gene TRBV5-1 combines with J gene TRBJ2-5; the match to TRBD1 covers 8 bases. Looked up from germline, CDR1 is SGHRS and CDR2 is YFSETQ. Trimming cost V 4 bases and J 4 bases; bases outside gene matches: 12. This CDR3 is built from 16 residues.

The chain employs TRBV7-3 and TRBJ2-1, with D tentatively TRBD2 (6 bases). The CDR3 length is 11 residues. Trimming removed 2 bases from V and 12 bases from J, with 8 bases in between. Germline V CDR1 and CDR2: SGHTA, FQGTGA. The CDR3 is CASSLGGAQFF. CDR3 DNA sequence: TGTGCCAGCAGCTTAGGCGGGGCGCAGTTCTTC.

The V gene is TRBV9, the J gene TRBJ2-3, with 11 bases fitting TRBD1. Germline lookup yields CDR1 SGDLS and CDR2 YYNGEE. CDR3 length equals 18 residues. V lost 0 bases to trimming and J lost 0 bases; unmatched junction nucleotides: 6. DNA for the CDR3: TGTGCCAGCAGCGTAGGGACAGGGGGCCGCCCTAGCACAGATACGCAGTATTTT. Protein: CASSVGTGGRPSTDTQYF.

This clone occurred once. The chain carries TRBV29-1 and TRBJ2-3; D is possibly TRBD1 (6 bases). From germline, CDR1 is SQVTM and CDR2 ANQGSEA. This CDR3 comprises 12 residues. With 4 bases removed from V and 2 bases from J, the gap between germline ends came to 7 bases. For the CDR3, the DNA is TGCAGCGTTGGGACAGCCACAGATACGCAGTATTTT. Its translation: CSVGTATDTQYF.

The chain combines TRBV6-6 with TRBJ1-2; D call uncertain. Trimming pared 5 bases from V and 7 bases from J, leaving 14 bases between. Germline V gene lookup returns CDR1 MNHNY and CDR2 SVGAGI (reference sequence). The CDR3 has 13 residues. The CDR3 protein is CASSPPEKVGYTF. In nucleotides, the CDR3 is TGTGCCAGCAGTCCTCCCGAGAAAGTTGGCTACACCTTC.

This clone is a singleton in its sample. In nucleotides, the CDR3 is TGTGCCAGTAGTGATGGTAAGGGGGCTGAAGCTTTCTTT. It specifies CASSDGKGAEAFF. This rearrangement joins TRBV19 to TRBJ1-1; tentatively, D is TRBD1 (6 bases). V lost 5 bases to trimming and J lost 6 bases, with 13 bases between them. This CDR3 contains 13 residues. Looked up from germline, CDR1 is LNHDA and CDR2 is SQIVND (reference sequence).

The chain links TRBV29-1 to TRBJ1-2; 7 bases agree with TRBD1. V shed 1 base, J shed 8 bases, and the junction held 10 bases outside the gene matches. This CDR3 is 14 amino acids long. Germline V gives CDR1 SQVTM, CDR2 ANQGSEA. The CDR3: CSVEGQGQLYGYTF. CDR3 in DNA: TGCAGCGTTGAAGGTCAGGGACAGCTATACGGCTACACCTTC. The full variable domain, with the rest looked up from reference TRBV29-1 and TRBJ1-2, is SAVISQKPSRDICQRGTSLTIQCQVDSQVTMMFWYRQQPGQSLTLIATANQGSEATYESGFVIDKFPISRPNLTFSTLTVSNMSPEDSSIYLCSVEGQGQLYGYTFGSGTRLTVV.

This chain joins TRBV7-2 and TRBJ2-1; D might be TRBD1 (5 bases). V was shortened by 5 bases and J by 2 bases, with 13 bases between the two germline ends. The CDR3 spans 15 residues. Per the germline V gene, CDR1 is SGHTA and CDR2 is FQGNSA. CDR3 coding DNA: TGTGCCAGCAGCCCCGCACAGGCTACCTACAATGAGCAGTTCTTC. This gives the protein CASSPAQATYNEQFF.

J is TRBJ2-1 and V is TRBV10-3; 8 nucleotides align to TRBD1. This CDR3 region has 15 residues. Losses at the gene ends were 6 bases for V and 6 bases for J; bases not matched to a gene: 10. The germline V gene has CDR1 ENHRY and CDR2 SYGVKD. The CDR3 nucleotides read TGTGCCATCAGGGACGCAACAGGGACAGGCAATGAGCAGTTCTTC. It is translated as CAIRDATGTGNEQFF.

The chain joins TRBV5-6 to TRBJ1-2; no firm D call. CDR1 and CDR2 (germline): SGHDT, YYEEEE. V shed 7 bases and J shed 3 bases, with 16 bases lying between them. CDR3 length: 14 residues. The CDR3 sequence: CASGLGGRDYGYTF. In DNA, the CDR3 is TGTGCCAGCGGCCTTGGAGGGCGTGACTATGGCTACACCTTC.

The gene calls are TRBV2 and TRBJ2-1; D remains unclear. Germline V lookup: CDR1 SNHLY, CDR2 FYNNEI. CDR3 length: 15 amino acids. V lost 1 base and J lost 7, with 14 bases in between. The CDR3 spells CASSEELGRLNEQFF. The CDR3 DNA reads as TGTGCCAGCAGTGAAGAGCTAGGCCGCCTTAATGAGCAGTTCTTC.

The chain combines TRBV9 with TRBJ2-2; D is unclear. The germline gives CDR1 SGDLS, CDR2 YYNGEE. This CDR3 is built from 12 residues. V dropped 0 bases and J dropped 7 bases, with 4 bases sitting between them. This CDR3 reads CASSVGGGELFF. DNA of the CDR3: TGTGCCAGCAGCGTAGGAGGCGGGGAGCTGTTTTTT.

The count of this clone is one. The CDR3 region is CAWSVRAGAGTDTQYF. The CDR3 nucleotides are TGTGCCTGGAGTGTACGGGCAGGGGCTGGCACAGATACGCAGTATTTT. The rearrangement links TRBV30 to TRBJ2-3; D is possibly TRBD1 (6 bases). Germline V gene data show CDR1 as GTSNPN and CDR2 as SVGIG (reference sequence). This CDR3 region has 16 residues. The V and J ends lost 0 bases and 1 base respectively, with 14 bases between them.

The chain links TRBV30 to TRBJ1-2; no clear D. Germline V gene lookup returns CDR1 GTSNPN and CDR2 SVGIG (reference sequence). V dropped 3 bases and J dropped 6 bases, with 11 bases sitting between them. The CDR3 covers 12 residues. Here the CDR3 reads CAWRSMADGYTF. In DNA, the CDR3 is TGTGCCTGGAGATCGATGGCAGATGGCTACACCTTC.

J is TRBJ2-2 and V is TRBV10-3, with TRBD2 matching over 10 bases. CDR1 is ENHRY, CDR2 SYGVKD, per germline. This CDR3 is 15 amino acids long. The ends lost 4 bases at V and 1 base at J; junction bases unmatched: 0. CDR3 in DNA: TGTGCCATCAGTGCTAGCGGGGGGAACACCGGGGAGCTGTTTTTT. Its translation: CAISASGGNTGELFF.

This chain connects TRBV5-1 to TRBJ1-2; D might be TRBD1 (5 bases). The V gene lost 3 bases and the J gene lost 2 bases, with 17 bases spanning the gap. The CDR3 totals 16 residues. CDR1 and CDR2 from the germline V gene are SGHRS and YFSETQ. The CDR3 loop reads CASSSFRDFQNYGYTF. CDR3 nucleotide sequence: TGCGCCAGCAGCTCCTTCCGGGACTTCCAGAACTATGGCTACACCTTC.

The chain joins TRBV11-2 to TRBJ1-4; 11 nucleotides align to TRBD1. V shed 5 bases, J shed 8 bases, and the junction held 7 bases outside the gene matches. The germline V gene encodes CDR1 SGHAT and CDR2 FQNNGV. This CDR3 is built from 15 residues. The CDR3 is CASSPTGTGGEKLFF. DNA of the CDR3: TGTGCCAGCAGCCCTACCGGGACAGGGGGGGAAAAACTGTTTTTT.

J is TRBJ1-3 and V is TRBV10-3; 9 nucleotides agree with TRBD1. CDR1 is ENHRY and CDR2 is SYGVKD in the germline V gene. J was trimmed by 5 bases and V by 10 bases; bases with no gene match: 9. The CDR3 contains 14 residues. The CDR3 region is CATGDRVGRNTIYF. The CDR3 coding sequence is TGTGCCACCGGGGACAGGGTCGGAAGAAACACCATATATTTT.

V is TRBV6-1 and J is TRBJ2-1; TRBD2 matches at 9 bases. This CDR3 comprises 16 residues. CDR1 and CDR2 (germline): MNHNS, SASEGT. J gave up 7 bases and V 1 base, and 8 bases lay outside the gene matches. For the CDR3, the DNA is TGTGCCAGCAGTGAAGGATGGCGGGGGGGCCAGAATGAGCAGTTCTTC. It codes for CASSEGWRGGQNEQFF.

This clone was observed once. The V call is TRBV19, the J call TRBJ1-6; D call uncertain. Trimming removed 5 bases at V and 5 bases at J, with 22 bases between. CDR3 length: 18 residues. The germline CDR1 and CDR2 sequences are LNHDA and SQIVND (reference sequence). The chain's CDR3 is CASSPNKRAGRDNSPLHF. In nucleotides, the CDR3 is TGTGCCAGTAGTCCCAATAAGAGGGCGGGTAGGGATAATTCACCCCTCCACTTT.

This chain links TRBV28 with TRBJ1-6; TRBD1 matches 7 bases. V gave up 8 bases and J gave up 7 bases; unmatched junction bases: 2. Germline values: CDR1 MDHEN, CDR2 SYDVKM. The CDR3 is 12 residues long. This CDR3 is CASRDSNSPLHF. CDR3 bases: TGTGCCAGCCGGGACAGCAATTCACCCCTCCACTTT.

V is TRBV7-2 and J is TRBJ2-2; 8 nucleotides agree with TRBD1. Unmatched junction bases numbered 10, after V lost 4 bases and J lost 6 bases. Germline values: CDR1 SGHTA, CDR2 FQGNSA. The CDR3 is 16 amino acids. The CDR3 is CASSWTGMSTPGELFF. The CDR3 nucleotides read TGTGCCAGCAGCTGGACAGGGATGTCAACACCCGGGGAGCTGTTTTTT.

The chain joins TRBV18 to TRBJ2-7; 11 bases map to TRBD2. Germline assignment: CDR1 KGHSH and CDR2 LQKENI. This CDR3 has 18 amino acids. J gave up 7 bases and V 1 base, and 15 bases lay outside the gene matches. Here the CDR3 reads CASSPLASGGPTSQEQYF. The CDR3 DNA sequence: TGTGCCAGCTCACCACTGGCTAGCGGGGGGCCGACCTCTCAAGAGCAGTACTTC. Drawing the rest from reference TRBV18 and TRBJ2-7, the complete variable domain is NAGVMQNPRHLVRRRGQEARLRCSPMKGHSHVYWYRQLPEEGLKFMVYLQKENIIDESGMPKERFSAEFPKEGPSILRIQQVVRGDSAAYFCASSPLASGGPTSQEQYFGPGTRLTVT.

This clone was detected once. The chain employs TRBV5-1 and TRBJ2-7; the D gene is possibly TRBD1 (5 bases). The V and J ends lost 4 bases and 2 bases respectively, with 10 bases between them. The CDR3 sequence is 13 residues long. CDR1 is SGHRS and CDR2 is YFSETQ in the germline V gene. CDR3 loop: CASSPGLTYEQYF. Written as DNA, the CDR3 is TGCGCCAGCAGCCCAGGGTTAACCTACGAGCAGTACTTC.

Here the CDR3 reads CASSHGQRGGDTQYF. Here the CDR3 DNA reads TGTGCCAGCAGCCACGGACAGAGGGGGGGAGATACGCAGTATTTT. The rearrangement links TRBV5-4 to TRBJ2-3; tentative D call: TRBD2 (7 bases). Germline-derived CDR1 and CDR2 are SGHNT and YYREEE (reference sequence). V lost 4 bases and J 5 bases, leaving 17 bases between the germline ends. CDR3 length: 15 amino acids. Looking up the rest from reference TRBV5-4 and TRBJ2-3 gives the full variable domain: ETGVTQSPTHLIKTRGQQVTLRCSSQSGHNTVSWYQQALGQGPQFIFQYYREEENGRGNFPPRFSGLQFPNYSSELNVNALELDDSALYLCASSHGQRGGDTQYFGPGTRLTVL.

The chain recombines TRBV11-3 with TRBJ2-2; 9 bases line up with TRBD1. The CDR3 runs to 16 residues. V gave up 5 bases and J gave up 4 bases; unmatched junction bases: 8. Germline V gene sequence: CDR1 SGHNT, CDR2 YENEEA. In nucleotides, the CDR3 is TGTGCCAGCAGCGGAAACAGGGGGCGCGGCACCGGGGAGCTGTTTTTT. Residues: CASSGNRGRGTGELFF.

J is TRBJ2-7 and V is TRBV11-3, with D tentatively TRBD2 (5 bases). The CDR3 consists of 13 residues. Trimming shortened V by 1 base and J by 6 bases, and 10 bases separated the two germline ends. Germline V gene sequence: CDR1 SGHNT, CDR2 YENEEA. CDR3 loop: CASSLVSGSEQYF. The CDR3 DNA reads as TGTGCCAGCAGCTTAGTTTCTGGGAGCGAGCAGTACTTC.

The chain combines TRBV10-3 with TRBJ1-2; weak D call: TRBD1 (6 bases). V was pared by 0 bases and J by 4 bases, with 15 bases between. The germline CDR1 and CDR2 sequences are ENHRY and SYGVKD. This CDR3 spans 16 amino acids. The CDR3 here is CAISESRGAQSYGYTF. CDR3 nucleotides: TGTGCCATCAGTGAGTCGCGGGGGGCGCAAAGCTATGGCTACACCTTC.

The chain is built from TRBV7-9 and TRBJ1-3; D is uncertain. This CDR3 has 14 amino acids. Per the germline V gene, CDR1 is SEHNR and CDR2 is FQNEAQ (reference sequence). Trimming removed 1 base from V and 8 bases from J, with 12 bases in between. The CDR3 spells CASSLVTFQDTIYF. CDR3 sequence (DNA): TGTGCCAGCAGCTTAGTGACATTCCAGGACACCATATATTTT.